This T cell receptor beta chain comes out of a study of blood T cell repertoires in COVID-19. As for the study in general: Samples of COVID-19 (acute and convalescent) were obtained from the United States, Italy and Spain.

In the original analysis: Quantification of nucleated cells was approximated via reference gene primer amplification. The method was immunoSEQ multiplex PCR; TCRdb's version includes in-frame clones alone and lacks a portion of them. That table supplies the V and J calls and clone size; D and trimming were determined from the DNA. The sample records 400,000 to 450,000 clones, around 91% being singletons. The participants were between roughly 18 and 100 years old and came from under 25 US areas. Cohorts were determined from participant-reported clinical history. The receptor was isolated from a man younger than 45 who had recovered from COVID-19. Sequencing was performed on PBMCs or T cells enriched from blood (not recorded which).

The DNA of the CDR3 is TGTGCCAGCAGTTACTCCCCAGGGAACACTGAAGCTTTCTTT. Residues: CASSYSPGNTEAFF. The rearrangement uses TRBV6-5 and TRBJ1-1; D remains unclear. The CDR3 totals 14 residues. CDR1 and CDR2 from the germline V gene are MNHEY and SVGAGI. The ends were cut back, 0 bases at V and 1 base at J, with 6 bases in the middle.